These T cell receptor beta chains were read from a single sample in a study of sequential checkpoint blockade in melanoma. Method: immunoSEQ multiplex PCR; TCRdb's copy keeps in-frame clones and lacks some. The table includes about 12,000 clones, approximately 79% detected once. This specimen was CD8+ T cells sorted from blood (inferred from file names), taken from a patient given nivolumab and ipilimumab in sequence. These receptors were obtained from a human donor with melanoma. Both conserved end residues are part of each CDR3. The D gene is left open where the match is weak. A row's size may be missing; if present it is once, few, many or a size class.

D	V	size	J	CDR3	DNA
TRBD2	TRBV4-3	.	TRBJ2-3	CASSQEGAGALAGADTQYF	TGCGCCAGCAGCCAAGAGGGAGCAGGGGCACTAGCGGGAGCAGATACGCAGTATTTT
TRBD1	TRBV19	.	TRBJ1-1	CASDPGTAEAFF	TGTGCCAGCGATCCAGGGACAGCTGAAGCTTTCTTT
.	TRBV13	.	TRBJ2-7	CASSPHYGGVEQYF	TGTGCCAGCAGCCCGCACTACGGGGGAGTCGAGCAGTACTTC
TRBD1	TRBV19	.	TRBJ2-1	CASSIYGDRGDEQFF	TGTGCCAGTAGTATCTATGGAGACAGGGGAGATGAGCAGTTCTTC
.	TRBV9	few	TRBJ2-7	CASSPPDSGAFYEQYF	TGTGCCAGCAGCCCCCCCGACTCTGGGGCTTTCTACGAGCAGTACTTC
.	TRBV27	.	TRBJ1-4	CASSLGLGPNEKLFF	TGTGCCAGCAGTTTAGGACTGGGCCCTAATGAAAAACTGTTTTTT
.	TRBV7-7	.	TRBJ2-1	CASSAGTGWEQFF	TGTGCCAGCAGCGCGGGGACGGGGTGGGAGCAGTTCTTC
TRBD1	TRBV23-1	.	TRBJ1-6	CASSQSEAGGPVSPLHF	TGCGCCAGCAGTCAATCAGAGGCAGGGGGCCCGGTTTCACCCCTCCACTTT
TRBD2	TRBV5-4	.	TRBJ2-3	CASSLGLDSSTDTQYF	TGTGCCAGCAGCCTAGGACTAGACTCGAGCACAGATACGCAGTATTTT
TRBD2	TRBV6-1	.	TRBJ2-1	CASGREAHNEQFF	TGTGCCAGTGGGAGGGAGGCGCACAATGAGCAGTTCTTC
.	TRBV2	.	TRBJ1-1	CASSEAGRRGSQNTEAFF	TGTGCCAGCAGTGAAGCTGGTCGCAGGGGATCCCAGAACACTGAAGCTTTCTTT
TRBD2	TRBV10-3	.	TRBJ2-1	CAIAGLAANEQFF	TGTGCCATCGCGGGACTAGCGGCCAATGAGCAGTTCTTC